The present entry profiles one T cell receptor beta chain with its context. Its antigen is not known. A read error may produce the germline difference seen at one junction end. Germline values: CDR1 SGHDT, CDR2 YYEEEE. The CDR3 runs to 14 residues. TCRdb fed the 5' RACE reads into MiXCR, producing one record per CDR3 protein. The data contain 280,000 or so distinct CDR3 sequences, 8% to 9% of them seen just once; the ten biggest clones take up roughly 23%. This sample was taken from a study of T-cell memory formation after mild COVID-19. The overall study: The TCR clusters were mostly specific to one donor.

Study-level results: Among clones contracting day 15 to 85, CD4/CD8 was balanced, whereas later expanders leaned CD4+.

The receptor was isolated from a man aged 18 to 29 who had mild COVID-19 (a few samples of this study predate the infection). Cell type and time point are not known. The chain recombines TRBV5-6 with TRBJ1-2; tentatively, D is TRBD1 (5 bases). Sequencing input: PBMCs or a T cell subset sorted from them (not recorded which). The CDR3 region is CASNPFGTIDGYTF. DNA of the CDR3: TGTGCAAGCAACCCGTTCGGGACTATAGATGGCTACACCTTC.